Presented here are 16 T cell receptor beta chains from one specimen sequenced in a study of blood T cell repertoires in COVID-19. Sequenced by immunoSEQ multiplex PCR; TCRdb stores in-frame clones only, minus some. The sample contains approximately 50,000 clones, around four fifths of which appear only once. Sample: peripheral blood. The receptors were sampled from a human donor in a cohort sampled during active COVID-19.

This chain links TRBV10-3 with TRBJ1-5; D gene unclear. Germline V lookup: CDR1 ENHRY, CDR2 SYGVKD. The V end was cut by 3 bases, the J end by 7 bases, with 10 bases between. The CDR3 spans 13 residues. The CDR3 DNA sequence: TGTGCCATCAGTGACGCGGGAACGCAGCCCCAGCATTTT. Encoded protein: CAISDAGTQPQHF.

The chain joins TRBV6-5 to TRBJ2-3, with no clear D. Deletions cut 6 bases from V and 6 bases from J, with 10 bases between. Germline CDR1 is MNHEY and CDR2 is SVGAGI. This CDR3 spans 12 amino acids. In nucleotides, the CDR3 is TGTGCCAGCAGCCAAACTACGGATACGCAGTATTTT. This codes for CASSQTTDTQYF.

V is TRBV7-2 and J is TRBJ2-1; 8 positions agree with TRBD1. Trimming took 3 bases from V and 0 from J; bases not matched to a gene: 4. The CDR3 spans 16 residues. Germline V gene lookup returns CDR1 SGHTA and CDR2 FQGNSA. CDR3 DNA sequence: TGTGCCAGCAGCTTGACAGGGGCCATCTCCTACAATGAGCAGTTCTTC. The encoded protein is CASSLTGAISYNEQFF.

This clone turned up a few times. This rearrangement joins TRBV4-3 to TRBJ1-1; 8 bases agree with TRBD1. V shed 0 bases and J 3 bases; nucleotides not matched to a gene: 6. Germline V gene data show CDR1 as LGHNA and CDR2 as YSLEER. CDR3 length: 16 amino acids. In nucleotides, the CDR3 is TGCGCCAGCAGCCAAGATTACCAGGGGGCGGACACTGAAGCTTTCTTT. This encodes CASSQDYQGADTEAFF.

The chain is built from TRBV5-1 and TRBJ1-1; tentatively, D is TRBD1 (6 bases). CDR1 and CDR2 (germline): SGHRS, YFSETQ. The CDR3 extends over 15 amino acids. The V gene lost 4 bases and the J gene lost 7 bases, with 20 bases spanning the gap. The CDR3, as DNA: TGCGCCAGCAGCCCCGGGAATGGGGGCATGGGTGAAGCTTTCTTT. Protein product: CASSPGNGGMGEAFF. The full variable domain, rest sourced from reference TRBV5-1 and TRBJ1-1, is KAGVTQTPRYLIKTRGQQVTLSCSPISGHRSVSWYQQTPGQGLQFLFEYFSETQRNKGNFPGRFSGRQFSNSRSEMNVSTLELGDSALYLCASSPGNGGMGEAFFGQGTRLTVV.

This clone was detected only once. V and J are TRBV19 and TRBJ1-2; TRBD1 is a possible D gene (5 bases). From germline, CDR1 is LNHDA and CDR2 SQIVND (reference sequence). The germline V and J ends were trimmed by 1 base and 4 bases, with 16 bases remaining between them. This CDR3 has 16 residues. For the CDR3, the DNA is TGTGCCAGTAGTATAGCCATACAGGAAGCACTCTATGGCTACACCTTC. This encodes CASSIAIQEALYGYTF.

The chain uses TRBV6-5 and TRBJ2-7; D perhaps matches TRBD1 (5 bases). CDR3 length equals 15 residues. The germline V gene encodes CDR1 MNHEY and CDR2 SVGAGI. V dropped 5 bases and J dropped 4 bases, with 18 bases sitting between them. The CDR3 loop reads CASSRVGSGLYEQYF. The CDR3 DNA reads TGTGCCAGCAGTCGCGTCGGGTCAGGGCTATACGAGCAGTACTTC.

The CDR3 spells CASSDTAAGPHPEQYF. DNA for the CDR3: TGTGCCAGCAGTGACACAGCCGCGGGACCCCACCCAGAGCAGTACTTC. The J gene is TRBJ2-7, the V gene TRBV6-4, with D perhaps TRBD2 (6 bases). This CDR3 has 16 residues. V lost 2 bases to trimming and J lost 7 bases, with 21 bases between them. Germline V gene lookup returns CDR1 MRHNA and CDR2 SNTAGT.

This rearrangement joins TRBV5-1 to TRBJ2-3, with TRBD2 matching over 10 bases. There are 15 residues in the CDR3. Trimming cost V 4 bases and J 4 bases; bases outside gene matches: 6. Germline V gene lookup returns CDR1 SGHRS and CDR2 YFSETQ. The CDR3 DNA is TGCGCCAGCAGCCCCACTAGCGGGGCCCCAGATACGCAGTATTTT. Amino acid sequence: CASSPTSGAPDTQYF.

J is TRBJ2-1 and V is TRBV6-1; 11 nucleotides agree with TRBD2. This CDR3 comprises 17 residues. From germline, CDR1 is MNHNS and CDR2 SASEGT. V trimming: 2 bases; J trimming: 5 bases; junction bases outside the gene matches: 8. In DNA, the CDR3 is TGTGCCAGCAGTGAAAAAGAAGTAGCGGGGGGGGACAATGAGCAGTTCTTC. It specifies CASSEKEVAGGDNEQFF.

This clone came up once. The chain is built from TRBV4-3 and TRBJ2-2, with D unclear. Trimming removed 0 bases from V and 3 bases from J, with 8 bases in between. This CDR3 region has 15 residues. Germline loops: CDR1 LGHNA, CDR2 YSLEER. In nucleotides, the CDR3 is TGCGCCAGCAGCCAAGAGTGGCTCGACACCGGGGAGCTGTTTTTT. Amino acid sequence: CASSQEWLDTGELFF.

V gene TRBV7-7 combines with J gene TRBJ2-1; TRBD2 matches 13 bases. There are 15 residues in the CDR3. V shed 4 bases, J shed 9 bases, and the junction held 6 bases outside the gene matches. The germline V gene has CDR1 SSHAT and CDR2 FNYEAQ (reference sequence). The CDR3 DNA follows: TGTGCCAGCAGCTCAACTAGCGGGGGGGAGAGTGAGCAGTTCTTC. Encoded protein: CASSSTSGGESEQFF.

This clone was seen a single time. This chain uses TRBV30 with TRBJ2-7; the D gene is possibly TRBD1 (5 bases). Per the germline V gene, CDR1 is GTSNPN and CDR2 is SVGIG (reference sequence). The germline V and J ends were trimmed by 2 bases and 1 base, with 21 bases remaining between them. The CDR3 consists of 17 residues. CDR3 DNA sequence: TGTGCCTGGAGTCCAAACTTTGACAGCCGCACTTCCTACGAGCAGTACTTC. Its protein is CAWSPNFDSRTSYEQYF. Complete variable domain (other parts from reference TRBV30 and TRBJ2-7): SQTIHQWPATLVQPVGSPLSLECTVEGTSNPNLYWYRQAAGRGLQLLFYSVGIGQISSEVPQNLSASRPQDRQFILSSKKLLLSDSGFYLCAWSPNFDSRTSYEQYFGPGTRLTVT.

This clone has more than one count but fewer than ten. This chain connects TRBV9 to TRBJ1-1; 8 bases agree with TRBD1. J was trimmed by 4 bases and V by 3 bases; bases with no gene match: 8. This CDR3 is built from 15 residues. CDR1 and CDR2 (germline): SGDLS, YYNGEE. The CDR3 coding sequence is TGTGCCAGCAGCGGACAGGGGTCGAGGGGCACTGAAGCTTTCTTT. Its protein is CASSGQGSRGTEAFF. The full variable domain, rest sourced from reference TRBV9 and TRBJ1-1, is DSGVTQTPKHLITATGQRVTLRCSPRSGDLSVYWYQQSLDQGLQFLIQYYNGEERAKGNILERFSAQQFPDLHSELNLSSLELGDSALYFCASSGQGSRGTEAFFGQGTRLTVV.

The chain joins TRBV7-3 to TRBJ2-7; possible D gene TRBD2, 6 bases. Germline V lookup: CDR1 SGHTA, CDR2 FQGTGA. The CDR3 sequence is 14 residues long. Trimming removed 2 bases at V and 5 bases at J, with 13 bases between. Here the CDR3 reads CASSLSGGNHEQYF. The DNA of the CDR3 is TGTGCCAGCAGCTTATCAGGAGGGAACCACGAGCAGTACTTC.

The CDR3 region has the DNA TGTGCCAGTACCTCCGGACAAGGGCCCAGTCAGCCCCAGCATTTT. Translated, it gives CASTSGQGPSQPQHF. The rearrangement joins TRBV19 to TRBJ1-5; tentative D call: TRBD1 (5 bases). Germline V gene sequence: CDR1 LNHDA, CDR2 SQIVND (reference sequence). V was clipped by 7 bases and J by 6 bases, with 19 bases between them. This CDR3 comprises 15 residues.